The entry below gives a single T cell receptor beta chain sequence along with its context. Its cognate antigen is unknown. V gave up 5 bases and J gave up 6 bases; unmatched junction bases: 6. The CDR3 spans 14 residues. TCR beta VDJ and CDR3 profiles were obtained from a genomic DNA template. TCRdb re-analysed the reads in MiXCR, keeping a single row per CDR3 protein. The sample contains 100,000 to 150,000 distinct CDR3 sequences, 48% of which appear only once. This specimen comes from a study of CD8+CD57+ T cells in acquired aplastic anemia. As for the study in general: Sequencing produced an average of roughly 11 million reads per healthy donor for CD4+ cells.

Regarding the study as a whole: Patients and controls turned out to have roughly 31 CD8+ CDR3 sequences in common.

The sample was sorted CD4+, CD8+, or CD8+CD57+ T cells (not recorded which) from PBMCs. The J gene is TRBJ2-7, the V gene TRBV12-3 or TRBV12-4; 11 nucleotides agree with TRBD1. The sequence came from a human donor in good health, serving as a control. CDR3 nucleotides: TGTGCCAGCAGTGGCTGGACAGGGGGCCGCGAGCAGTACTTC. This codes for CASSGWTGGREQYF.